The present T cell receptor (beta chain) was sequenced within a study of blood T cell repertoires in COVID-19. CDR1 is SGHNT, CDR2 YENEEA, per germline. CDR3 length equals 16 residues. V was pared by 3 bases and J by 7 bases, with 18 bases between. TCRdb keeps only in-frame clones here, not all; method: immunoSEQ multiplex PCR. The sample carries some 190,000 clones, about 85% recorded once. Those enrolled in Seattle joined during active infection and were followed longitudinally afterward. Sample: peripheral blood. The source is a person aged 70 to 79 with COVID-19, enrolled during active disease. This chain joins TRBV11-3 and TRBJ2-2, with a tentative D call TRBD2 (7 bases). The CDR3 DNA sequence: TGTGCCAGCAGCTTTCGGGGGAGCGGGACAAGCGGGGAGCTGTTTTTT. As protein: CASSFRGSGTSGELFF.